Sequencing of this T cell receptor beta chain was carried out in a study of cytomegalovirus exposure and HLA in healthy donors. The donors were in the roughly 120-subject validation cohort, distinct from the 666-subject first cohort. On this clone itself: Antigen: not known.

V lost 4 bases, J lost 8 bases, and 4 bases stayed unmatched. The CDR3 runs 15 residues. The germline V gene has CDR1 LNHNV and CDR2 YYDKDF (reference sequence). Clones were sequenced by immunoSEQ multiplex PCR, and TCRdb holds only the in-frame ones, with some missing. The table records more than 95,000 clones, roughly 89% of them present only once. Study findings and constraints: The tendency of first-cohort TCR clusters to co-occur in the roughly 130 validation repertoires was the finding of a later analysis. CMV antigen specificity was confirmed in vitro for a few CMV-associated chains. Reported results showed that the classifier diagnosed cytomegalovirus status with high specificity and sensitivity.

The specimen sequenced was PBMCs. The sequence came from a woman between 18 and 29 years old in good health and CMV-seronegative. V usage is TRBV15 and J usage is TRBJ2-1; 14 nucleotides align to TRBD2. The CDR3 loop is CATSIGTSGSYEQFF. CDR3 DNA: TGTGCCACCAGCATTGGGACTAGCGGGAGTTATGAGCAGTTCTTC.